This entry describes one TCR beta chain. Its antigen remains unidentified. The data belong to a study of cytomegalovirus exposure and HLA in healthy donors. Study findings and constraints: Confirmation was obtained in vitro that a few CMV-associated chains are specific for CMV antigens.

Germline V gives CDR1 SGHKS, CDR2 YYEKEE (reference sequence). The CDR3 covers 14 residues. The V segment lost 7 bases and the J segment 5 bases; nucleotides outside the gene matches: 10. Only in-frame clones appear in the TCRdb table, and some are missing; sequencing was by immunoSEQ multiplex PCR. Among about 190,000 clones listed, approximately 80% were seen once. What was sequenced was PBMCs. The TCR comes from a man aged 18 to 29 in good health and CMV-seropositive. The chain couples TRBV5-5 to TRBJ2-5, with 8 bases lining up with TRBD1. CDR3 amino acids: CASATPGGAETQYF. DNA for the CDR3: TGTGCCAGCGCGACGCCAGGGGGCGCGGAGACCCAGTACTTC.